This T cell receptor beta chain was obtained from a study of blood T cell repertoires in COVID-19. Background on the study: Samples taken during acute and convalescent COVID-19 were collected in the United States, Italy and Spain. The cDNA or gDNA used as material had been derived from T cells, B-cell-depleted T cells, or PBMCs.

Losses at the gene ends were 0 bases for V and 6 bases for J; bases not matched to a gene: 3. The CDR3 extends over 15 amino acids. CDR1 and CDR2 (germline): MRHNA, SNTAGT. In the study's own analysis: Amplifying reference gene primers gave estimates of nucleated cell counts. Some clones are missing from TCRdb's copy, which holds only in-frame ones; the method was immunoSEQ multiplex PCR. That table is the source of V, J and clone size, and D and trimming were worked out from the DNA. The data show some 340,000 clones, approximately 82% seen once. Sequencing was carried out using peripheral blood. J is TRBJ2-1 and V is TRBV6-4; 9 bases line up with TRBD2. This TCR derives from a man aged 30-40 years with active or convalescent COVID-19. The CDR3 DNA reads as TGTGCCAGCAGTGACTCAGGACTAGCGAGCAATGAGCAGTTCTTC. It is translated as CASSDSGLASNEQFF.